This TCR beta chain was sequenced in a study of cytomegalovirus exposure and HLA in healthy donors. Study summary: When 350 to 400 donors were genotyped, 80% to 90% of them were found to fall in the Caucasian-associated ancestry cluster. Points from the study as a whole: Because they were indistinguishable, some V segments, including TRBV6-2 and TRBV6-3, were excluded.

The PCR made use of 60 Vbeta and 13 Jbeta primers. Sequencing was performed with immunoSEQ multiplex PCR; in TCRdb, only in-frame clones are kept and a portion is missing. The repertoire holds roughly 200,000 clones, with 70% to 80% as singletons. A note on this clone: Its antigen remains unidentified.

The CDR3 is 15 residues long. Germline assignment: CDR1 MNHEY and CDR2 SMNVEV (reference sequence). V was clipped by 0 bases and J by 4 bases, with 12 bases between them. The chain links TRBV27 to TRBJ1-2; tentative D call: TRBD1 (6 bases). The TCR was taken from a male donor in good health and CMV-seronegative. What was sequenced was PBMCs. The CDR3 DNA reads as TGTGCCAGCAGTTTATCGAATACAGGGCTCTATGGCTACACCTTC. As protein: CASSLSNTGLYGYTF.